The clone carrying this T cell receptor beta chain has only a few counts. Its antigen remains unidentified. Germline V gene sequence: CDR1 SGHTA, CDR2 FQGNSA. The V end was cut by 1 base, the J end by 6 bases, with 12 bases between. This CDR3 has 14 amino acids. It was through 5'RACE template switching that TCR cDNA was made, with a universal primer site and UMIs added. TCRdb called the 5' RACE reads again in MiXCR, with one record for every CDR3 protein. The sample holds just under 600,000 distinct CDR3 sequences, approximately 12% seen once. This sample was included in a study of T cells after yellow fever vaccination. Study in general: The authors prepared low-cell-number fractions using SMART-Seq v4 Ultra Low Input.

Findings and caveats of the study: Peaking on day 5 versus 15, the secondary response was faster but weaker.

This chain joins TRBV7-2 and TRBJ1-1; D not certain. The receptor was isolated from a man younger than 40 who received the YFV17D yellow fever vaccine. The material sequenced was PBMCs, taken on the day of the yellow fever booster vaccination. The CDR3 protein is CASSLVFPGAEAFF. The CDR3 DNA is TGTGCCAGCAGCTTAGTATTCCCAGGCGCTGAAGCTTTCTTT.